The clone carrying this T cell receptor beta chain was seen just once. Its target is unknown. These data are taken from a study of T cell responses to AZD1222 COVID-19 vaccine. TCRdb keeps only in-frame clones here, not all; method: immunoSEQ multiplex PCR. The sample includes approximately 90,000 clones, 75% to 90% of them seen just once. Study observations and caveats: Clonal diversity was possibly underestimated; the donors were predominantly white British and more often female. Seropositive status at baseline applied to only a handful of AZD1222 recipients.

This CDR3 has 12 amino acids. Germline V gene data show CDR1 as MDHEN and CDR2 as SYDVKM. V was pared by 3 bases and J by 1 base, with 1 base between. The sequence was collected from an adult in good health. The chain recombines TRBV28 with TRBJ1-5, with D uncertain. This material consisted of peripheral blood, taken on day 0 of AZD1222 vaccination. CDR3 sequence (DNA): TGTGCCAGCAGTTTCAGCAATCAGCCCCAGCATTTT. It yields the protein CASSFSNQPQHF. Supplemented by reference TRBV28 and TRBJ1-5, the full variable domain reads DVKVTQSSRYLVKRTGEKVFLECVQDMDHENMFWYRQDPGLGLRLIYFSYDVKMKEKGDIPEGYSVSREKKERFSLILESASTNQTSMYLCASSFSNQPQHFGDGTRLSIL.